This passage covers 25 T cell receptor beta chains from one sample sequenced in a study of blood T cell repertoires in COVID-19. Here immunoSEQ multiplex PCR was the method, and the copy in TCRdb shows in-frame clones only, minus some. The top ten hold about 2.2% of the sample, which has 100,000 to 130,000 clones, approximately 88% seen once. Sequenced: peripheral blood. The receptors shown here come from a human donor in a cohort sampled during active COVID-19.

J is TRBJ2-7 and V is TRBV14; 7 nucleotides line up with TRBD1. The CDR3 extends over 15 amino acids. CDR1 SGHDN and CDR2 FVKESK come from the germline V gene. J lost 1 base, V lost 4 bases, and 7 bases had no gene match. DNA for the CDR3: TGTGCCAGCAGCCTGCACCCGGGACAGTCCTACGAGCAGTACTTC. Translated, it gives CASSLHPGQSYEQYF.

The genes are TRBV15 and TRBJ2-3, with TRBD2 as a possible D gene (6 bases). Germline CDR1 reads LNHNV; CDR2 reads YYDKDF (reference sequence). The CDR3 loop spans 14 amino acids. V was clipped by 5 bases and J by 4 bases, with 13 bases between them. Here the CDR3 reads CATSAITSPDTQYF. CDR3 DNA: TGTGCCACCAGCGCCATCACTAGCCCAGATACGCAGTATTTT. Filled out from reference TRBV15 and TRBJ2-3, the complete variable domain reads DAMVIQNPRYQVTQFGKPVTLSCSQTLNHNVMYWYQQKSSQAPKLLFHYYDKDFNNEADTPDNFQSRRPNTSFCFLDIRSPGLGDTAMYLCATSAITSPDTQYFGPGTRLTVL.

This clone turned up a few times. The genes are TRBV5-1 and TRBJ1-4, with D tentatively TRBD1 (6 bases). V was pared by 0 bases and J by 5 bases, with 14 bases between. The CDR3 sequence is 16 residues long. Germline CDR1 reads SGHRS; CDR2 reads YFSETQ. CDR3 nucleotide sequence: TGCGCCAGCAGCTTGGCAAGGGGCGGGGGCAATGAAAAACTGTTTTTT. Translation gives CASSLARGGGNEKLFF.

J is TRBJ2-2 and V is TRBV10-1; 8 bases are shared with TRBD1. Per the germline V gene, CDR1 is WNHNN and CDR2 is SYGVQD (reference sequence). The CDR3 has 16 residues. The ends lost 4 bases at V and 1 base at J; junction bases unmatched: 5. The DNA for the CDR3 is TGCGCCAGCAGTGTCGACAGGGGATGGAACACCGGGGAGCTGTTTTTT. Protein: CASSVDRGWNTGELFF.

The J gene is TRBJ2-1, the V gene TRBV7-9, with D tentatively TRBD2 (5 bases). CDR1 is SEHNR, CDR2 FQNEAQ, per germline (reference sequence). The V end was cut by 3 bases, the J end by 0 bases, with 12 bases between. The CDR3 extends over 16 amino acids. CDR3 sequence (DNA): TGTGCCAGCAGCTTTCCGCTTACTAGCTCCTACAATGAGCAGTTCTTC. Translated: CASSFPLTSSYNEQFF. Using reference TRBV7-9 and TRBJ2-1 for the parts outside the CDR3, the full variable domain is DTGVSQNPRHKITKRGQNVTFRCDPISEHNRLYWYRQTLGQGPEFLTYFQNEAQLEKSRLLSDRFSAERPKGSFSTLEIQRTEQGDSAMYLCASSFPLTSSYNEQFFGPGTRLTVL.

This sequence joins TRBV6-5 and TRBJ1-6; possibly TRBD1 for D (5 bases). In germline, CDR1 is MNHEY, CDR2 SVGAGI. The V gene lost 0 bases and the J gene lost 5 bases, with 11 bases spanning the gap. The length of the CDR3 is 16 residues. In nucleotides, the CDR3 is TGTGCCAGCAGTTACTCTCAACAGGAGAATAATTCACCCCTCCACTTT. It yields the protein CASSYSQQENNSPLHF.

The CDR3 sequence: CASSYRGDNEQFF. CDR3 bases: TGCGCCAGCAGCTACCGCGGGGACAATGAGCAGTTCTTC. The chain joins TRBV5-1 to TRBJ2-1, with TRBD2 as a possible D gene (6 bases). The length of the CDR3 is 13 residues. From germline, CDR1 is SGHRS and CDR2 YFSETQ. V lost 3 bases, J lost 5 bases, and 9 bases lay in between.

This clone was counted only a few times. The rearrangement links TRBV7-9 to TRBJ1-4, with D hard to call. CDR1 is SEHNR and CDR2 is FQNEAQ in the germline V gene (reference sequence). The V end was cut by 2 bases, the J end by 3 bases, with 19 bases between. The CDR3 has 18 amino acids. The CDR3 is CASSLYPPIDDPNEKLFF. The CDR3 DNA sequence: TGTGCCAGCAGCTTATATCCCCCGATAGATGATCCTAATGAAAAACTGTTTTTT. Using reference TRBV7-9 and TRBJ1-4 for the parts outside the CDR3, the full variable domain is DTGVSQNPRHKITKRGQNVTFRCDPISEHNRLYWYRQTLGQGPEFLTYFQNEAQLEKSRLLSDRFSAERPKGSFSTLEIQRTEQGDSAMYLCASSLYPPIDDPNEKLFFGSGTQLSVL.

V gene TRBV19 combines with J gene TRBJ1-1, with TRBD1 identical over 7 bases. Germline V gene sequence: CDR1 LNHDA, CDR2 SQIVND (reference sequence). This CDR3 has 15 amino acids. Germline trimming cut 5 bases from V and 3 bases from J; bases unmatched to any gene: 9. CDR3 DNA sequence: TGTGCCAGTAGTCTCAACAGGGGTGGCGACACTGAAGCTTTCTTT. This translates into CASSLNRGGDTEAFF.

This clone was detected only once. V usage is TRBV11-1 and J usage is TRBJ1-2, with 9 bases matching TRBD1. The CDR3 runs 15 residues. The germline gives CDR1 SGHAT, CDR2 FQDESV (reference sequence). Unmatched junction bases numbered 6, after V lost 3 bases and J lost 4 bases. CDR3 bases: TGTGCCAGCAGCTTGGGGGACAGGGACTCCTATGGCTACACCTTC. It yields the protein CASSLGDRDSYGYTF.

The CDR3 reads CASSISQGGVTEAFF. In nucleotides, the CDR3 is TGTGCCAGTAGTATTAGCCAGGGAGGGGTCACTGAAGCTTTCTTT. This sequence joins TRBV19 and TRBJ1-1, with a tentative D call TRBD1 (5 bases). Germline-derived CDR1 and CDR2 are LNHDA and SQIVND (reference sequence). V was shortened by 3 bases and J by 4 bases, with 15 bases between the two germline ends. The CDR3 has 15 amino acids.

The chain combines TRBV7-3 with TRBJ2-6, with 7 nucleotides matching TRBD1. The CDR3 extends over 14 amino acids. From germline, CDR1 is SGHTA and CDR2 FQGTGA. Germline trimming cut 5 bases from V and 2 bases from J; bases unmatched to any gene: 0. The CDR3 spells CASSDRAGANVLTF. The CDR3 nucleotides are TGTGCCAGCAGCGACAGGGCTGGGGCCAACGTCCTGACTTTC.

The chain carries TRBV18 and TRBJ1-1; the D is unclear. V lost 3 bases and J lost 5, with 10 bases in between. The CDR3 contains 13 residues. CDR1 is KGHSH, CDR2 LQKENI, per germline. The CDR3 nucleotides read TGTGCCAGCTCACCCGGCCCGGGAACTGAAGCTTTCTTT. This codes for CASSPGPGTEAFF.

The rearrangement links TRBV5-6 to TRBJ1-3; a weak D match, TRBD1 (6 bases). CDR1 is SGHDT, CDR2 YYEEEE, per germline. The V end lost 4 bases, the J end lost 4 bases, and 15 bases lay between the germline ends. The CDR3 length is 15 residues. CDR3 sequence reads: CASSPGAPAGNTIYF. The DNA of the CDR3 is TGTGCCAGCAGCCCAGGGGCTCCGGCGGGAAACACCATATATTTT.

In this sample, this clone turned up a few times. The rearrangement joins TRBV7-2 to TRBJ1-1, with TRBD1 matching over 8 bases. Germline trimming cut 4 bases from V and 4 bases from J; bases unmatched to any gene: 5. The germline CDR1 and CDR2 sequences are SGHTA and FQGNSA. The CDR3 is made up of 14 amino acids. The CDR3 sequence is CASSSAGGVTEAFF. The CDR3 coding sequence is TGTGCCAGCAGCTCCGCAGGGGGCGTCACTGAAGCTTTCTTT.

This clone was observed a single time. Here the CDR3 reads CASRTLDRAPGNTIYF. The CDR3 nucleotides are TGTGCCAGCAGGACGCTAGACAGGGCTCCTGGAAACACCATATATTTT. The rearrangement joins TRBV2 to TRBJ1-3; 7 bases agree with TRBD1. The CDR3 covers 16 residues. Germline CDR1 SNHLY, CDR2 FYNNEI. Trimming cost V 6 bases and J 2 bases; bases outside gene matches: 10. Using reference TRBV2 and TRBJ1-3 for the parts outside the CDR3, the full variable domain is EPEVTQTPSHQVTQMGQEVILRCVPISNHLYFYWYRQILGQKVEFLVSFYNNEISEKSEIFDDQFSVERPDGSNFTLKIRSTKLEDSAMYFCASRTLDRAPGNTIYFGEGSWLTVV.

The rearrangement uses TRBV6-5 and TRBJ2-3, with D tentatively TRBD2 (5 bases). The CDR3 runs 16 residues. Germline values: CDR1 MNHEY, CDR2 SVGAGI. Trimming shortened V by 0 bases and J by 5 bases, and 15 bases separated the two germline ends. CDR3: CASSYSRVEGLDTQYF. In nucleotides, the CDR3 is TGTGCCAGCAGTTACTCGAGAGTTGAGGGTTTAGATACGCAGTATTTT.

This rearrangement joins TRBV6-2 or TRBV6-3 to TRBJ2-2, with D uncertain. The V gene's germline CDR1 is MNHEY and CDR2 SVGEGT. The ends were cut back, 2 bases at V and 3 bases at J, with 7 bases in the middle. This CDR3 spans 14 amino acids. In nucleotides, the CDR3 is TGTGCCAGCAGTTACGCCCTAGACACCGGGGAGCTGTTTTTT. Protein product: CASSYALDTGELFF.

The sample holds a few counts of this clone. V and J are TRBV11-2 and TRBJ2-1, with D possibly matching TRBD2 (6 bases). V was clipped by 5 bases and J by 0 bases, with 11 bases between them. This CDR3 is built from 15 residues. Germline V gives CDR1 SGHAT, CDR2 FQNNGV. The CDR3 loop is CASSRDLSSYNEQFF. CDR3 DNA sequence: TGTGCCAGCAGCCGGGACTTAAGCTCCTACAATGAGCAGTTCTTC.

V usage is TRBV5-5 and J usage is TRBJ2-5, with 10 bases lining up with TRBD1. The CDR3 loop spans 15 amino acids. Germline lookup yields CDR1 SGHKS and CDR2 YYEKEE (reference sequence). The trim removed 3 bases at V and 4 bases at J, leaving 6 bases unmatched. CDR3 nucleotides: TGTGCCAGCAGCTCCTGGACAGGGGGGGGAGAGACCCAGTACTTC. Its protein is CASSSWTGGGETQYF. Based on the CDR3 plus reference TRBV5-5 and TRBJ2-5, the full variable domain is DAGVTQSPTHLIKTRGQQVTLRCSPISGHKSVSWYQQVLGQGPQFIFQYYEKEERGRGNFPDRFSARQFPNYSSELNVNALLLGDSALYLCASSSWTGGGETQYFGPGTRLLVL.

The chain uses TRBV5-6 and TRBJ2-1; tentative D call: TRBD2 (5 bases). Germline-derived CDR1 and CDR2 are SGHDT and YYEEEE. Trimming removed 8 bases at V and 9 bases at J, with 12 bases between. CDR3 length: 11 amino acids. CDR3 DNA sequence: TGTGCCAGTCGCTTGGGGAGTGAGCAGTTCTTC. Encoded protein: CASRLGSEQFF.

The chain has TRBV28 and TRBJ2-6, with a weak D call TRBD1 (6 bases). CDR3 size: 17 residues. In germline, CDR1 is MDHEN, CDR2 SYDVKM. With 4 bases removed from V and 2 bases from J, the gap between germline ends came to 15 bases. CDR3 nucleotides: TGTGCCAGCAGTTCGGCCGGGACACCTCCTGGGGCCAACGTCCTGACTTTC. Its protein is CASSSAGTPPGANVLTF.

V gene TRBV28 combines with J gene TRBJ1-6; 7 bases align to TRBD1. Germline CDR1 MDHEN, CDR2 SYDVKM. The CDR3 runs to 14 residues. The V gene end was trimmed by 2 bases and the J gene end by 9 bases; junction bases not matched to a gene: 4. CDR3: CASSLQGGGSPLHF. DNA for the CDR3: TGTGCCAGCAGTTTACAGGGGGGCGGTTCACCCCTCCACTTT.

The rearrangement links TRBV9 to TRBJ1-2; 9 bases are a match to TRBD1. Germline V gene data show CDR1 as SGDLS and CDR2 as YYNGEE. V was clipped by 2 bases and J by 6 bases; unmatched bases: 8. CDR3 length equals 15 residues. The chain's CDR3 is CASSVRQGGMDGYTF. For the CDR3, the DNA is TGTGCCAGCAGCGTCCGACAGGGGGGAATGGATGGCTACACCTTC.

The chain links TRBV11-1 to TRBJ2-3; D might be TRBD1 (5 bases). V lost 2 bases and J lost 3, with 9 bases in between. The CDR3 loop spans 14 amino acids. Germline lookup yields CDR1 SGHAT and CDR2 FQDESV (reference sequence). The CDR3 reads CASSLSAGTDTQYF. The CDR3 bases are TGTGCCAGCAGCTTATCGGCAGGGACAGATACGCAGTATTTT.